These 14 T cell receptor beta chains originate from one sample sequenced in a study of OX40 agonist ivuxolimab in advanced cancers. Method: immunoSEQ multiplex PCR; TCRdb's copy keeps in-frame clones and lacks some. The data show tens of thousands of clones, more than 75% seen once. The starting material was CD4+ or CD8+ T cells sorted from blood, obtained in a trial of the OX40 agonist ivuxolimab. These receptors were taken from an adult with an advanced solid tumor such as melanoma, head and neck, liver or kidney cancer.

This sequence joins TRBV19 and TRBJ2-7; 8 nucleotides agree with TRBD1. This CDR3 spans 14 amino acids. The germline V gene has CDR1 LNHDA and CDR2 SQIVND (reference sequence). V lost 5 bases to trimming and J lost 0 bases; unmatched junction nucleotides: 3. The CDR3 loop is CASSQGARSYEQYF. CDR3 nucleotide sequence: TGTGCCAGTAGTCAGGGGGCACGCTCCTACGAGCAGTACTTC.

The chain employs TRBV18 and TRBJ1-1; D is ambiguous. This CDR3 spans 15 amino acids. V shed 2 bases and J shed 1 base, with 11 bases lying between them. The germline CDR1 and CDR2 sequences are KGHSH and LQKENI. The CDR3 nucleotides read TGTGCCAGCTCACCAGGAACGGGTGGGAACACTGAAGCTTTCTTT. Residues: CASSPGTGGNTEAFF.

V is TRBV5-4 and J is TRBJ2-1, with 7 bases that match TRBD1. The germline gives CDR1 SGHNT, CDR2 YYREEE (reference sequence). J was trimmed by 3 bases and V by 3 bases; bases with no gene match: 0. The CDR3 contains 13 residues. In nucleotides, the CDR3 is TGTGCCAGCAGCTGGGACAGCTACAATGAGCAGTTCTTC. It codes for CASSWDSYNEQFF.

The chain uses TRBV5-5 and TRBJ1-1; 9 bases are shared with TRBD1. Germline V gene data show CDR1 as SGHKS and CDR2 as YYEKEE (reference sequence). Trimming cost V 5 bases and J 0 bases; bases outside gene matches: 5. The CDR3 has 15 amino acids. CDR3 sequence reads: CASRFTGGLNTEAFF. The CDR3 DNA reads as TGTGCCAGCAGGTTTACAGGGGGCCTGAACACTGAAGCTTTCTTT.

In DNA, the CDR3 is TGTGCCAGCAGCCCGACGAACGGGGCCGGGGCCAACGTCCTGACTTTC. As protein: CASSPTNGAGANVLTF. The chain joins TRBV9 to TRBJ2-6; D tentatively fits TRBD1 or TRBD2 (5 bases each). This CDR3 region has 16 residues. The V gene lost 4 bases and the J gene lost 4 bases, with 15 bases spanning the gap. Per germline, CDR1 SGDLS and CDR2 YYNGEE. Full variable domain (missing parts from reference TRBV9 and TRBJ2-6): DSGVTQTPKHLITATGQRVTLRCSPRSGDLSVYWYQQSLDQGLQFLIQYYNGEERAKGNILERFSAQQFPDLHSELNLSSLELGDSALYFCASSPTNGAGANVLTFGAGSRLTVL.

The chain joins TRBV19 to TRBJ1-5; D is uncertain. The CDR3 is 16 residues long. The V gene's germline CDR1 is LNHDA and CDR2 SQIVND (reference sequence). V shed 1 base and J shed 5 bases, with 15 bases lying between them. DNA of the CDR3: TGTGCCAGTAGTATAGGGGGTGGGCTTATGGATCAGCCCCAGCATTTT. Its protein is CASSIGGGLMDQPQHF.

V gene TRBV7-7 combines with J gene TRBJ2-5; 9 positions match TRBD1. This CDR3 contains 14 residues. Trimming at V came to 7 bases and at J to 5 bases, leaving 8 bases not matched to a gene. The germline V gene has CDR1 SSHAT and CDR2 FNYEAQ (reference sequence). This CDR3 is CASTQDRGAETQYF. The CDR3 nucleotides are TGTGCCAGCACTCAGGACAGGGGTGCGGAGACCCAGTACTTC.

This chain connects TRBV6-1 to TRBJ2-7, with 10 bases fitting TRBD1. Per germline, CDR1 MNHNS and CDR2 SASEGT. The V segment lost 5 bases and the J segment 2 bases; nucleotides outside the gene matches: 3. The CDR3 spans 14 residues. Written as DNA, the CDR3 is TGTGCCAGCAGTCGGACAGGGGGTGCCTACGAGCAGTACTTC. It translates to CASSRTGGAYEQYF.

V usage is TRBV5-1 and J usage is TRBJ2-1; tentatively, D is TRBD2 (7 bases). The CDR3 runs to 14 residues. Germline values: CDR1 SGHRS, CDR2 YFSETQ. The V end was cut by 4 bases, the J end by 4 bases, with 12 bases between. The CDR3 DNA reads TGCGCCAGCAGCCTCGAGGGGGGGTACAATGAGCAGTTCTTC. It encodes CASSLEGGYNEQFF.

The chain recombines TRBV14 with TRBJ1-6; 7 nucleotides match TRBD1. The germline CDR1 and CDR2 sequences are SGHDN and FVKESK. The CDR3 runs to 15 residues. The ends lost 4 bases at V and 6 bases at J; junction bases unmatched: 6. The CDR3 DNA is TGTGCCAGCAGCCCAGATAACAGGGGTAATTCACCCCTCCACTTT. Its translation: CASSPDNRGNSPLHF.

The V and J genes are TRBV5-1 and TRBJ2-5; D not certain. Trimming stripped 5 bases from V and 3 bases from J, with 14 bases between. There are 14 residues in the CDR3. Germline CDR1 and CDR2: SGHRS and YFSETQ. As DNA, the CDR3 is TGCGCCAGCAGTATGGTCCCCCCGAAAGAGACCCAGTACTTC. Translating gives CASSMVPPKETQYF.

J is TRBJ1-1 and V is TRBV6-1; no clear D. CDR1 is MNHNS and CDR2 is SASEGT in the germline V gene. Trimming took off 7 bases at V and 4 bases at J, with 16 bases between the two ends. The CDR3 consists of 14 residues. CDR3 DNA sequence: TGTGCCAGCAAAGCCTTAGTGGGGTCCACTGAAGCTTTCTTT. This encodes CASKALVGSTEAFF.

The chain is built from TRBV27 and TRBJ2-1; D unresolved. V was trimmed by 2 bases and J by 4 bases, leaving 12 bases between them. The CDR3 covers 15 residues. Germline V CDR1 and CDR2: MNHEY, SMNVEV (reference sequence). CDR3 loop: CASSLRLPSYNEQFF. The CDR3 DNA reads TGTGCCAGCAGTTTAAGGCTGCCCTCGTACAATGAGCAGTTCTTC.

V and J are TRBV6-8 and TRBJ2-7; TRBD1 aligns across 10 bases. Germline trimming cut 6 bases from V and 3 bases from J; bases unmatched to any gene: 11. This CDR3 contains 16 residues. Germline CDR1 is MNHGY and CDR2 is SAAAGT. This CDR3 reads CASSFGPRTGGYEQYF. The CDR3 DNA follows: TGTGCCAGCAGCTTCGGGCCAAGGACAGGGGGCTACGAGCAGTACTTC.